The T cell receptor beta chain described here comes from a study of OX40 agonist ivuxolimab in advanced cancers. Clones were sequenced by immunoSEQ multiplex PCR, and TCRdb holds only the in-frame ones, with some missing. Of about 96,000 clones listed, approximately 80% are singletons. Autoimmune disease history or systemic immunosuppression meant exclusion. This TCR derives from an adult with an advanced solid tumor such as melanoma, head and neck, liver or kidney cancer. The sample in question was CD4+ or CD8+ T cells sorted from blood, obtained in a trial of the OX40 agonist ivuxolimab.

The CDR3 DNA follows: TGTGCCAGCAGTTACATGGTGACAGATACGCAGTATTTT. Its protein is CASSYMVTDTQYF. V usage is TRBV6-6 and J usage is TRBJ2-3, with D uncertain. The CDR3 has 13 amino acids. V lost 2 bases, J lost 3 bases, and 6 bases lay in between. Germline CDR1 MNHNY, CDR2 SVGAGI (reference sequence).